A single sample is the source of the 23 T cell receptor beta chains below, sequenced in a study of blood T cell repertoires in COVID-19. The table came from immunoSEQ multiplex PCR; TCRdb's copy has only in-frame clones and leaves some out. The profile shows a few hundred thousand clones, approximately 93% of them singletons. Specimen: PBMCs or T cells enriched from blood (not recorded which). Source of these receptors: a woman in her thirties or forties who had been exposed to COVID-19.

The chain carries TRBV5-4 and TRBJ2-1; D remains ambiguous. Looked up from germline, CDR1 is SGHNT and CDR2 is YYREEE (reference sequence). The CDR3 extends over 15 amino acids. The V end was cut by 3 bases, the J end by 0 bases, with 10 bases between. CDR3 loop: CASSSPLSSYNEQFF. CDR3 nucleotide sequence: TGTGCCAGCAGCTCCCCCCTAAGCTCCTACAATGAGCAGTTCTTC.

This clone is a singleton in its sample. The sample carries other DNA sequences with the same CDR3. The chain has TRBV3-1 (or the pseudogene TRBV3-2) and TRBJ1-3, with D unresolved. This CDR3 spans 15 amino acids. Per the germline V gene, CDR1 is LGHDT and CDR2 is YNNKEL (reference sequence). V lost 1 base and J lost 1, with 8 bases in between. The CDR3 here is CASSQGSGSGNTIYF. The CDR3 DNA follows: TGTGCCAGCAGCCAAGGTTCCGGTTCTGGAAACACCATATATTTT.

This clone has just one count. The chain links TRBV19 to TRBJ1-1; D is unresolved. The germline V and J ends were trimmed by 7 bases and 8 bases, with 17 bases remaining between them. Germline V CDR1 and CDR2: LNHDA, SQIVND (reference sequence). The length of the CDR3 is 13 residues. For the CDR3, the DNA is TGTGCCAGTACCACCGGGATGGTGATGGAAGCTTTCTTT. Translated: CASTTGMVMEAFF.

The chain combines TRBV3-1 (or the pseudogene TRBV3-2) with TRBJ1-4; 7 positions agree with TRBD1. Germline-derived CDR1 and CDR2 are LGHDT and YNNKEL (reference sequence). V was clipped by 2 bases and J by 0 bases; unmatched bases: 9. The CDR3 loop spans 18 amino acids. The CDR3 loop is CASSQLPGGAPTNEKLFF. DNA of the CDR3: TGTGCCAGCAGCCAATTACCAGGGGGAGCTCCAACTAATGAAAAACTGTTTTTT.

The chain is built from TRBV13 and TRBJ2-7, with D possibly being TRBD1 (7 bases). Germline lookup yields CDR1 PRHDT and CDR2 FYEKMQ (reference sequence). CDR3 size: 14 residues. V lost 5 bases, J lost 3 bases, and 14 bases lay in between. CDR3 residues: CASSVAGQYYEQYF. The CDR3 nucleotides are TGTGCCAGCAGCGTCGCGGGACAGTACTACGAGCAGTACTTC.

The chain couples TRBV6-5 to TRBJ1-5; no clear D gene. CDR3 size: 14 residues. Trimming removed 2 bases from V and 3 bases from J, with 8 bases in between. Germline V CDR1 and CDR2: MNHEY, SVGAGI. The CDR3 DNA reads as TGTGCCAGCAGTTACGGTACAAACAATCAGCCCCAGCATTTT. Protein: CASSYGTNNQPQHF.

This chain joins TRBV6-5 and TRBJ1-5; TRBD1 is a possible D gene (6 bases). Trimming removed 5 bases at V and 1 base at J, with 9 bases between. The CDR3 contains 14 residues. Germline V gives CDR1 MNHEY, CDR2 SVGAGI. Here the CDR3 reads CASSHDRSNQPQHF. For the CDR3, the DNA is TGTGCCAGCAGTCACGACAGGAGCAATCAGCCCCAGCATTTT.

This sequence joins TRBV5-1 and TRBJ1-1; tentative D call: TRBD1 (6 bases). Trimming stripped 3 bases from V and 3 bases from J, with 18 bases between. CDR1 SGHRS and CDR2 YFSETQ come from the germline V gene. The CDR3 consists of 16 residues. The CDR3: CASSSGLLEGDTEAFF. The CDR3 DNA is TGCGCCAGCAGCTCCGGATTACTCGAGGGGGACACTGAAGCTTTCTTT.

V usage is TRBV5-4 and J usage is TRBJ2-7, with D possibly matching TRBD1 (6 bases). The germline V gene encodes CDR1 SGHNT and CDR2 YYREEE (reference sequence). V was shortened by 4 bases and J by 0 bases, with 17 bases between the two germline ends. CDR3 length: 16 amino acids. The CDR3, as DNA: TGTGCCAGCAGCCCGACACAGGGAAGCACCTCCTACGAGCAGTACTTC. Translated, it gives CASSPTQGSTSYEQYF.

This chain uses TRBV29-1 with TRBJ1-1; D possibly corresponds to TRBD1 (6 bases). Trimming pared 2 bases from V and 3 bases from J, leaving 10 bases between. Germline CDR1 reads SQVTM; CDR2 reads ANQGSEA. The CDR3 consists of 13 residues. The CDR3 DNA sequence: TGCAGCGTTGAACTGGGGGGGCACACTGAAGCTTTCTTT. It codes for CSVELGGHTEAFF.

The chain is built from TRBV9 and TRBJ2-3; TRBD2 agrees at 8 bases. V trimming: 2 bases; J trimming: 3 bases; junction bases outside the gene matches: 8. Germline V CDR1 and CDR2: SGDLS, YYNGEE. This CDR3 region has 16 residues. The CDR3 nucleotides are TGTGCCAGCAGCGTTGAGAGAACTAGCGGAACAGATACGCAGTATTTT. Its translation is CASSVERTSGTDTQYF.

The chain combines TRBV2 with TRBJ1-5, with 7 bases fitting TRBD1. V gave up 5 bases and J gave up 8 bases; unmatched junction bases: 9. Germline CDR1 reads SNHLY; CDR2 reads FYNNEI. The CDR3 is 14 amino acids. CDR3 amino acids: CASSRQGALEPQHF. The CDR3 bases are TGTGCCAGCAGTAGACAGGGAGCCCTCGAGCCCCAGCATTTT.

This chain uses TRBV2 with TRBJ2-3; TRBD2 matches at 14 bases. The V gene end was trimmed by 9 bases and the J gene end by 4 bases; junction bases not matched to a gene: 6. Germline loops: CDR1 SNHLY, CDR2 FYNNEI. The length of the CDR3 is 15 residues. The DNA of the CDR3 is TGTGCCAGTACCGGGACTAGCGGGAGATCAGATACGCAGTATTTT. As protein: CASTGTSGRSDTQYF.

The V and J genes are TRBV30 and TRBJ2-1; no clear D gene. CDR3 length: 13 amino acids. Germline assignment: CDR1 GTSNPN and CDR2 SVGIG (reference sequence). V lost 0 bases, J lost 9 bases, and 12 bases lay in between. The CDR3 region is CAWSVRLGGEQFF. CDR3 in DNA: TGTGCCTGGAGTGTACGGCTAGGCGGTGAGCAGTTCTTC.

The chain has TRBV2 and TRBJ2-5; 7 bases fit TRBD1. The V gene's germline CDR1 is SNHLY and CDR2 FYNNEI. This CDR3 contains 16 residues. The junction had 10 bases not matched to a gene; V was cut back by 1 base and J by 5 bases. The CDR3: CASSEEGAFGRETQYF. CDR3 nucleotide sequence: TGTGCCAGCAGTGAAGAGGGGGCCTTCGGCAGGGAGACCCAGTACTTC.

This clone was counted between two and nine times. The chain combines TRBV29-1 with TRBJ1-5; 10 positions agree with TRBD1. Germline lookup yields CDR1 SQVTM and CDR2 ANQGSEA. This CDR3 has 14 amino acids. Germline trimming cut 6 bases from V and 3 bases from J; bases unmatched to any gene: 5. The CDR3 bases are TGCAGCGTGGGGGACAGGGGAAACAATCAGCCCCAGCATTTT. Translating gives CSVGDRGNNQPQHF.

Remarks on this clone: The sample contains more than one DNA sequence encoding this CDR3. The V and J genes are TRBV7-9 and TRBJ1-2, with D tentatively TRBD1 (5 bases). There are 14 residues in the CDR3. CDR1 is SEHNR and CDR2 is FQNEAQ in the germline V gene (reference sequence). Trimming pared 4 bases from V and 2 bases from J, leaving 11 bases between. The CDR3 DNA sequence: TGTGCCAGCAGCTCTGGCCAGGGCAACTATGGCTACACCTTC. The encoded protein is CASSSGQGNYGYTF.

The chain combines TRBV7-9 with TRBJ2-3; maybe TRBD2 (5 bases). V was pared by 4 bases and J by 2 bases, with 16 bases between. The germline gives CDR1 SEHNR, CDR2 FQNEAQ (reference sequence). The CDR3 length is 16 residues. Here the CDR3 reads CASSSQRGFSTDTQYF. CDR3 DNA: TGTGCCAGCAGCTCACAACGGGGATTTTCCACAGATACGCAGTATTTT.

The chain carries TRBV10-3 and TRBJ1-2, with 8 bases aligning to TRBD1. The CDR3 extends over 14 amino acids. Trimming removed 11 bases from V and 6 bases from J; junction bases left unmatched: 14. Germline-derived CDR1 and CDR2 are ENHRY and SYGVKD. DNA for the CDR3: TGTGCCTCCAAAGGAGCGGACAGGGATCATGGCTACACCTTC. Translating gives CASKGADRDHGYTF.

This clone was seen once. The rearrangement joins TRBV30 to TRBJ2-3; D possibly corresponds to TRBD1 (7 bases). The CDR3 length is 14 residues. The ends were cut back, 3 bases at V and 5 bases at J, with 15 bases in the middle. The germline CDR1 and CDR2 sequences are GTSNPN and SVGIG (reference sequence). The CDR3: CAWRLQGGGDTQYF. CDR3 bases: TGTGCCTGGAGACTTCAGGGGGGTGGAGATACGCAGTATTTT.

The J gene is TRBJ1-1, the V gene TRBV5-4, with D unclear. Germline-derived CDR1 and CDR2 are SGHNT and YYREEE (reference sequence). This CDR3 region has 12 residues. V was shortened by 3 bases and J by 1 base, with 4 bases between the two germline ends. CDR3 bases: TGTGCCAGCAGCTCAGGGAACACTGAAGCTTTCTTT. Translating it yields CASSSGNTEAFF.

The V call is TRBV3-1 (or the pseudogene TRBV3-2), the J call TRBJ2-2; unclear D gene. V lost 3 bases and J 2 bases, leaving 10 bases between the germline ends. Germline V gene sequence: CDR1 LGHDT, CDR2 YNNKEL (reference sequence). The CDR3 consists of 15 residues. The CDR3 here is CASSHRLLNTGELFF. Here the CDR3 DNA reads TGTGCCAGCAGCCACAGACTTCTCAACACCGGGGAGCTGTTTTTT.

The chain combines TRBV2 with TRBJ1-6; D possibly corresponds to TRBD1 (5 bases). The CDR3 consists of 14 residues. In germline, CDR1 is SNHLY, CDR2 FYNNEI. The germline V and J ends were trimmed by 7 bases and 7 bases, with 14 bases remaining between them. In DNA form, the CDR3 reads TGTGCCAGCAACGAACAGGTGTCGAATTCACCCCTCCACTTT. Protein product: CASNEQVSNSPLHF.